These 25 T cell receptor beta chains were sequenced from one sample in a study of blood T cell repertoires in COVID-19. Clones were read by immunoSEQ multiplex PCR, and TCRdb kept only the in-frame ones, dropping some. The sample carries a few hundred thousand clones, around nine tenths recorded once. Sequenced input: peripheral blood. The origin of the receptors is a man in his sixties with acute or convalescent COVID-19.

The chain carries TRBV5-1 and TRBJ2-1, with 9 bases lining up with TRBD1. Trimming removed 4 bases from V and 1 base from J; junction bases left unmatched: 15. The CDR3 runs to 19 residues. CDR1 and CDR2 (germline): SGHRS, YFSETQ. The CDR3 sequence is CASSRWTGDSLGSYNEQFF. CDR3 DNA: TGCGCCAGCAGCCGGTGGACAGGGGACTCCCTCGGGTCCTACAATGAGCAGTTCTTC.

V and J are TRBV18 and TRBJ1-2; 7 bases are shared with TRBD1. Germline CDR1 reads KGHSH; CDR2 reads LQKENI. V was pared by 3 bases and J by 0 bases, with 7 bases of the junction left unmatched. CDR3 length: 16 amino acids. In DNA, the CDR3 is TGTGCCAGCTCACCTCATCCGGGACAGTCTAACTATGGCTACACCTTC. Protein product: CASSPHPGQSNYGYTF. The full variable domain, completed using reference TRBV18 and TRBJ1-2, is NAGVMQNPRHLVRRRGQEARLRCSPMKGHSHVYWYRQLPEEGLKFMVYLQKENIIDESGMPKERFSAEFPKEGPSILRIQQVVRGDSAAYFCASSPHPGQSNYGYTFGSGTRLTVV.

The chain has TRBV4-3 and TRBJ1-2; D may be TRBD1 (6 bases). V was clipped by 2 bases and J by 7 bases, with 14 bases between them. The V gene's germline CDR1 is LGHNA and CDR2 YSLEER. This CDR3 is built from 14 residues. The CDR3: CASSQIGGARGYTF. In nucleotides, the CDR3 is TGCGCCAGCAGCCAAATTGGGGGGGCGCGTGGCTACACCTTC.

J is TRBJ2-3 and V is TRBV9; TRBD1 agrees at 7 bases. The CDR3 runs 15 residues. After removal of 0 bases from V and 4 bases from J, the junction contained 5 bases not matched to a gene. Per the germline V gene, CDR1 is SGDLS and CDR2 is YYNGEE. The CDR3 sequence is CASSVDDRVSDTQYF. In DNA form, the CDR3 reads TGTGCCAGCAGCGTAGATGACAGGGTCTCAGATACGCAGTATTTT.

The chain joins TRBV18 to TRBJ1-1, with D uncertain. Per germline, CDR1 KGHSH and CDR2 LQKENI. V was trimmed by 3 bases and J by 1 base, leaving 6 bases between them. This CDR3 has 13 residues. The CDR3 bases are TGTGCCAGCTCACCCGGAGCGAACACTGAAGCTTTCTTT. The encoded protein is CASSPGANTEAFF.

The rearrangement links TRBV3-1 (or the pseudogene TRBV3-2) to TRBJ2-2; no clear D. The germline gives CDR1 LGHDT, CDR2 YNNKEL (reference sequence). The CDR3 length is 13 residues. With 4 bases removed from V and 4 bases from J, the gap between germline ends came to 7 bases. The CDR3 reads CASSRLTTGELFF. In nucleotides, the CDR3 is TGTGCCAGCAGCCGACTGACCACCGGGGAGCTGTTTTTT.

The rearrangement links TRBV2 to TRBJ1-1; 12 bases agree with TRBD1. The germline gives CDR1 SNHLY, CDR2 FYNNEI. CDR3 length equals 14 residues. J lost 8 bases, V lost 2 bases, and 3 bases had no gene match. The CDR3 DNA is TGTGCCAGCAGTGAAAGGGGGACAGGGGGCGAAGCTTTCTTT. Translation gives CASSERGTGGEAFF.

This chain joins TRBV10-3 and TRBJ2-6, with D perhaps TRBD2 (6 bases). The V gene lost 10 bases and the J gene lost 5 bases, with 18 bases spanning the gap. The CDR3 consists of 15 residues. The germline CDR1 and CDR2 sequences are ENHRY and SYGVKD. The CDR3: CATSGEARWANVLTF. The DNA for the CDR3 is TGTGCCACCTCGGGGGAGGCCAGGTGGGCCAACGTCCTGACTTTC.

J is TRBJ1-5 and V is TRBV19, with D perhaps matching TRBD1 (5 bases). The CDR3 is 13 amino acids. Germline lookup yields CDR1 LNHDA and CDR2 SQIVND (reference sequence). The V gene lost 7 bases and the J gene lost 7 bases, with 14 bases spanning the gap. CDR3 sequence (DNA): TGTGCCAGTACCCCTCGGGGGTGGCAGCCCCAGCATTTT. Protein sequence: CASTPRGWQPQHF.

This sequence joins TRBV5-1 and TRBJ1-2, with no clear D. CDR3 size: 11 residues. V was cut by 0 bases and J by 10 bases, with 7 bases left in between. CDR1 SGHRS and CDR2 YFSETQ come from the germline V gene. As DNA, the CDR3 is TGCGCCAGCAGCTTGGCACAGATCTACACCTTC. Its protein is CASSLAQIYTF.

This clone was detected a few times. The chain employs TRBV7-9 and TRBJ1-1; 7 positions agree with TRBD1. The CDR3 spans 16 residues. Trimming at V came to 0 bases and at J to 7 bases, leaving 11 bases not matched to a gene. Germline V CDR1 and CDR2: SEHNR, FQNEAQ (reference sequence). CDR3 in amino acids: CASSLAGGFWDGEAFF. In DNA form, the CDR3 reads TGTGCCAGCAGCTTAGCAGGGGGCTTTTGGGATGGTGAAGCTTTCTTT.

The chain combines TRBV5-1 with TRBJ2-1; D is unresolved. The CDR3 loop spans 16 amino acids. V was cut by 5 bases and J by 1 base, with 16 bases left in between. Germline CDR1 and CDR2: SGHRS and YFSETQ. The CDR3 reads CASRPAGSSSYNEQFF. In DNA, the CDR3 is TGCGCCAGCAGGCCCGCCGGGTCAAGTTCCTACAATGAGCAGTTCTTC.

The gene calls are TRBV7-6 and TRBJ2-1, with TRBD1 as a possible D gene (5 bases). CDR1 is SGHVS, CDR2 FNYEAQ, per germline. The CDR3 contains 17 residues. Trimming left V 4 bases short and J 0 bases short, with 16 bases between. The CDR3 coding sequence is TGTGCCAGCAGCTCCATCCAGGGTATAAGCTCCTACAATGAGCAGTTCTTC. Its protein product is CASSSIQGISSYNEQFF. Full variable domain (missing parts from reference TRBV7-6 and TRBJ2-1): GAGVSQSPRYKVTKRGQDVALRCDPISGHVSLYWYRQALGQGPEFLTYFNYEAQQDKSGLPNDRFSAERPEGSISTLTIQRTEQRDSAMYRCASSSIQGISSYNEQFFGPGTRLTVL.

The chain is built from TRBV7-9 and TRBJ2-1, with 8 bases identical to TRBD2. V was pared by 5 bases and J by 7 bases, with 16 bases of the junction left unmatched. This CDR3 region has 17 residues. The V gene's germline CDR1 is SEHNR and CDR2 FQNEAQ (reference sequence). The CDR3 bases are TGTGCCAGCAGCCCCGCCGGTGTCGGGGGGGCTCAGAATGAGCAGTTCTTC. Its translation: CASSPAGVGGAQNEQFF. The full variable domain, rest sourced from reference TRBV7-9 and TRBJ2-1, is DTGVSQNPRHKITKRGQNVTFRCDPISEHNRLYWYRQTLGQGPEFLTYFQNEAQLEKSRLLSDRFSAERPKGSFSTLEIQRTEQGDSAMYLCASSPAGVGGAQNEQFFGPGTRLTVL.

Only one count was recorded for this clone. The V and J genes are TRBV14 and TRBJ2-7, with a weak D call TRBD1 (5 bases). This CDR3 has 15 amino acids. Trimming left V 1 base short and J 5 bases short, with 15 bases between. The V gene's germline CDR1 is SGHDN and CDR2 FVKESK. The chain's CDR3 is CASSQGDSPRDEQYF. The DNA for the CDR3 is TGTGCCAGCAGCCAAGGTGACAGTCCTAGGGACGAGCAGTACTTC.

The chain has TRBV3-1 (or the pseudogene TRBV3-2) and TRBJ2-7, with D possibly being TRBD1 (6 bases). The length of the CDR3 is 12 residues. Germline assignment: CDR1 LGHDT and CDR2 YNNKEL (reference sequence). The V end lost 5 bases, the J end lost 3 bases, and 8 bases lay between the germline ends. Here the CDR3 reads CASSTGNYEQYF. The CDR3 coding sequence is TGTGCCAGCAGCACAGGGAACTACGAGCAGTACTTC.

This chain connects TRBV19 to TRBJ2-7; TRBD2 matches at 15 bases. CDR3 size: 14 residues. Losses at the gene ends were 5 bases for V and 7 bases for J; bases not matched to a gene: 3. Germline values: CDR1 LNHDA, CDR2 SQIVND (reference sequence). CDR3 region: CASSAGLAGGEQYF. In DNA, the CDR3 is TGTGCCAGTAGTGCGGGACTAGCGGGGGGAGAGCAGTACTTC.

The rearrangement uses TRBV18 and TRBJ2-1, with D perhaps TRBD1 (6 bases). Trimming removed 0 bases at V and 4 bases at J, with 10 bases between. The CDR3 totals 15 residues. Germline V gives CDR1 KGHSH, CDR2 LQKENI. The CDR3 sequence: CASSPPQDRYNEQFF. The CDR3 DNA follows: TGTGCCAGCTCACCACCCCAGGACAGATACAATGAGCAGTTCTTC.

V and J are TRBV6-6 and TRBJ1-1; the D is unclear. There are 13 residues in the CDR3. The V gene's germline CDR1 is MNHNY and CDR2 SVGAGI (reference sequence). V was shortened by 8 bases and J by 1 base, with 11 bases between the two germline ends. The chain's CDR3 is CASRPAGNTEAFF. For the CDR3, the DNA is TGTGCCAGCCGCCCCGCGGGGAACACTGAAGCTTTCTTT.

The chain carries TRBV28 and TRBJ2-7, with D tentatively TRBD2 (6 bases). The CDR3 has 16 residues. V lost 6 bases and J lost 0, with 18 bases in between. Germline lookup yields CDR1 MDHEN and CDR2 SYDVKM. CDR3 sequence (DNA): TGTGCCAGCAGGCCAAATCTTGGAGGGTTCTCCTACGAGCAGTACTTC. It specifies CASRPNLGGFSYEQYF.

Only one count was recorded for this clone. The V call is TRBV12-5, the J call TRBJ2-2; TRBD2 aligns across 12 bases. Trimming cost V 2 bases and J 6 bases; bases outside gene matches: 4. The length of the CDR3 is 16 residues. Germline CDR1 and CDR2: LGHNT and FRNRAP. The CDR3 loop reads CASGLSGLAGAGELFF. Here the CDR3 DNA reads TGTGCTAGTGGTTTGTCGGGACTAGCGGGCGCCGGGGAGCTGTTTTTT.

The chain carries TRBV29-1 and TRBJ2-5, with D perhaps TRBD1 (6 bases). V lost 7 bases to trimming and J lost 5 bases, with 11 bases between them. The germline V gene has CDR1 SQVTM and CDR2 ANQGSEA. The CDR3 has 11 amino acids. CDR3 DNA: TGCAGCGCCAGGGGTGGGGAGACCCAGTACTTC. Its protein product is CSARGGETQYF.

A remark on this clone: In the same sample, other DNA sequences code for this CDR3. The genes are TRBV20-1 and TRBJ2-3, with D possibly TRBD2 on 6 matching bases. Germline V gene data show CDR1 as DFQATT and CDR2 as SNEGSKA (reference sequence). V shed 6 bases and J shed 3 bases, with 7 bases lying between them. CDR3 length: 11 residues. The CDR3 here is CSAGGTDTQYF. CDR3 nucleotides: TGCAGTGCGGGGGGTACAGATACGCAGTATTTT.

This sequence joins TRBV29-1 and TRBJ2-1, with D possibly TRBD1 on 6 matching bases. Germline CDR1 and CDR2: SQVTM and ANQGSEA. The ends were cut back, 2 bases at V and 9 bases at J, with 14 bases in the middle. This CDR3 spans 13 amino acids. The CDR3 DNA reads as TGCAGCGTTGAATCATCGGCACAGGGTGAGCAGTTCTTC. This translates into CSVESSAQGEQFF.

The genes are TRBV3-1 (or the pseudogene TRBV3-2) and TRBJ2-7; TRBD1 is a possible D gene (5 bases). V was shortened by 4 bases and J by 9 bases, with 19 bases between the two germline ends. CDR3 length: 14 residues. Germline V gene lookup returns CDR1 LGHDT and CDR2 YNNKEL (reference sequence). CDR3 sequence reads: CASSPQGTPTGQYF. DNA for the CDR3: TGTGCCAGCAGCCCCCAGGGCACCCCTACGGGGCAGTACTTC.